This section outlines one TCR beta chain sequence together with its context. It lacks a known antigen. Base quality data are lacking; no much larger clone is found one base away. The record originates from a study of identifying expanded T cells in peripheral blood (dated 2019 in TCRdb). With respect to the entire study: Separate aliquots of the same genomic DNA pool were sequenced to produce technical replicates, and four replicates were compared in pairs. The investigation overall reported the following: Variance in clone template counts between approximately 2-week samples significantly increased with total template count across all healthy donors. It was expected by the authors that biological variance in healthy repertoires might increase further over much longer intervals, such as months to years. Across all healthy-donor time intervals, the beta-binomial model significantly cut both the number of clones called differentially abundant and the false-positive rate. The binomial model flagged about 1.2 differentially abundant clones between technical replicates, compared with approximately 16 over around two weeks and 19 over roughly 4 weeks.

During the collection period, no infections or other immune events were recorded for the healthy donors. To calibrate time-dependent variance in a beta-binomial model of T-cell clone differential abundance, blood repertoires from healthy donors were used as a training cohort. The training cohort comprised some 10 healthy donors, 3 female and 7 male. Donor ages ranged from 29 to 64 years, with an average of roughly 40 years. Whole blood, obtained from a commercial supplier, was collected from each healthy donor at three time points spaced around two weeks apart. For immunosequencing, genomic DNA was extracted from whole blood that had not been sorted. Including cysteine and phenylalanine, the CDR3 has 13 amino acids. The retained sequence is limited to the CDR3, 39 bases, with the frame set at the first base. Trimming at the junction amounts to 0 bases on V and 5 bases on J, and the germline ends lie 7 bases apart. Sequences LNHNV (CDR1) and YYDKDF (CDR2) are obtained from the germline V gene (reference sequence).

The immunoSEQ Assay, which relies on bias-controlled multiplex PCR amplification of genomic DNA, was used to profile TCRbeta CDR3 regions. Per the authors' processing: To quantify the absolute abundance of each unique TCRbeta CDR3 region, the sequences were collapsed and filtered. Differential abundance was tested with a binomial (Fisher-equivalent) model and with a beta-binomial model adding time-dependent variance fitted from healthy donors. Clones with fewer than 5 combined templates were removed, and differential abundance was called for clones with a Benjamini-Hochberg FDR below 0.01. The form v = (b*log(k)+a)^2 was used to model beta-binomial variance as a function of total template count across the two samples. In TCRdb, the immuneACCESS table is reduced to in-frame sequences with V and J assigned. These tables do not hold every clone; where another copy was compared, an unresolved V gene accounts for under half, and the others remain unexplained. The V and J calls and the clone size are those of that table, but D and trimming were determined from the DNA. The table for this sample lists around 90,000 clones; 88% of them were counted only once. The ten largest clones capture under 4.5% of the sample.

The chain employs TRBV15 and TRBJ1-1, with the D gene uncertain. The specimen sequenced was blood. The source is a person aged 18 to 75 in good health. The nucleotides are TGTGCCACCAGCAGAGATCCGGGGACTGAAGCTTTCTTT. Translated, this is CATSRDPGTEAFF.